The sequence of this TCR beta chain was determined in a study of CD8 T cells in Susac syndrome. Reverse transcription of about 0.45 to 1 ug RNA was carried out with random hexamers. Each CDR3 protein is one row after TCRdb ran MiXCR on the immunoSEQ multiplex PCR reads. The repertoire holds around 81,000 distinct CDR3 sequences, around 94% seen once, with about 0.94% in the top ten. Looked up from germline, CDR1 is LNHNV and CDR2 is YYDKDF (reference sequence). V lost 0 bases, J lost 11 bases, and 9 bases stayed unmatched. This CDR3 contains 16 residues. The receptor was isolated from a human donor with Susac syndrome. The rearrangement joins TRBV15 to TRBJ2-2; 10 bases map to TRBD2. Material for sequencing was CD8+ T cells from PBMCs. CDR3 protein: CATSRDQVAGGVELFF. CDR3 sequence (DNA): TGTGCCACCAGCAGAGATCAGGTAGCGGGAGGCGTCGAGCTGTTTTTT.